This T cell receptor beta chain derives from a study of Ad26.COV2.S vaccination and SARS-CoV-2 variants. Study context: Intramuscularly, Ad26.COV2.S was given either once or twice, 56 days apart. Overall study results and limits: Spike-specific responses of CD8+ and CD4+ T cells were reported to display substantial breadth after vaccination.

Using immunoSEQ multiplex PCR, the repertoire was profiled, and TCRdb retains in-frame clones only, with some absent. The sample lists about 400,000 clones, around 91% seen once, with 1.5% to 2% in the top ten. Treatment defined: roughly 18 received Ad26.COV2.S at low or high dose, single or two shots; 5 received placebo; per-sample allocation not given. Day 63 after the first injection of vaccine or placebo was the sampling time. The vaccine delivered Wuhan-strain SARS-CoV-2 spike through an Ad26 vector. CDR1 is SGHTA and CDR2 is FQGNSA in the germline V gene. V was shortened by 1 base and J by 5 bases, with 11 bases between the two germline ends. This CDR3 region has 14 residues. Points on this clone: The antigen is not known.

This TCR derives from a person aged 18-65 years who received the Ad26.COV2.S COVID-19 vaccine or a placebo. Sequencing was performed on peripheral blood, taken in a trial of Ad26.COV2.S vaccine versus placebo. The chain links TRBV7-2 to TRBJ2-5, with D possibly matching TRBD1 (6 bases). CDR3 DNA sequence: TGTGCCAGCAGCTTAGGGTGGGGGCTGGAGACCCAGTACTTC. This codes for CASSLGWGLETQYF.